One and the same sample provided the 17 T cell receptor beta chains below, sequenced in a study of OX40 agonist ivuxolimab in advanced cancers. Generated by immunoSEQ multiplex PCR, the TCRdb table keeps only in-frame clones and is missing some. This table has around 90,000 clones, around 86% appearing once. This material consisted of CD4+ or CD8+ T cells sorted from blood, taken in a trial of the OX40 agonist ivuxolimab. The receptors come from an adult with an advanced solid tumor such as melanoma, head and neck, liver or kidney cancer.

The rearrangement links TRBV13 to TRBJ2-3; 10 bases map to TRBD2. The V segment lost 5 bases and the J segment 0 bases; nucleotides outside the gene matches: 2. The CDR3 is 15 amino acids. The V gene's germline CDR1 is PRHDT and CDR2 FYEKMQ (reference sequence). The DNA of the CDR3 is TGTGCCAGCAGCCAACTAGCGGGGAGCACAGATACGCAGTATTTT. It yields the protein CASSQLAGSTDTQYF.

V gene TRBV4-3 combines with J gene TRBJ2-6; 11 bases agree with TRBD1. Germline V gives CDR1 LGHNA, CDR2 YSLEER. This CDR3 region has 20 residues. V dropped 1 base and J dropped 0; count of bases not matched to a gene: 8. The CDR3 is CASSQAYAGTGGSGANVLTF. The DNA of the CDR3 is TGCGCCAGCAGCCAAGCCTATGCCGGGACAGGGGGCTCTGGGGCCAACGTCCTGACTTTC.

This clone has just a few counts. J is TRBJ2-7 and V is TRBV5-4; 8 bases line up with TRBD1. CDR1 and CDR2 from the germline V gene are SGHNT and YYREEE (reference sequence). The length of the CDR3 is 15 residues. The trim removed 4 bases at V and 4 bases at J, leaving 10 bases unmatched. The CDR3 loop reads CASSEGTGPKYEQYF. The CDR3, as DNA: TGTGCCAGCAGCGAAGGGACAGGCCCTAAGTACGAGCAGTACTTC.

This chain links TRBV4-3 with TRBJ2-3; 12 bases are a match to TRBD2. CDR1 and CDR2 (germline): LGHNA, YSLEER. The V and J ends lost 4 bases and 6 bases, in that order; junction bases with no gene match: 11. The CDR3 contains 17 residues. The CDR3 DNA follows: TGCGCCAGCAGCCGAGGACTAGCGGGGAAGAGAGGGGATACGCAGTATTTT. The encoded protein is CASSRGLAGKRGDTQYF.

The V call is TRBV2, the J call TRBJ2-3; D ambiguous. The V gene's germline CDR1 is SNHLY and CDR2 FYNNEI. The CDR3 covers 11 residues. V was pared by 10 bases and J by 6 bases, with 11 bases between. CDR3 loop: CATLGDDTQYF. In DNA form, the CDR3 reads TGTGCCACCTTAGGAGACGATACGCAGTATTTT.

The rearrangement links TRBV4-1 to TRBJ2-3, with 10 bases aligning to TRBD2. The CDR3 covers 17 residues. CDR1 is MGHRA, CDR2 YSYEKL, per germline. The V gene end was trimmed by 1 base and the J gene end by 6 bases; junction bases not matched to a gene: 10. The CDR3, as DNA: TGCGCCAGCAGCCAAGTCCTAGCGGGGGCTGGAAGGGATACGCAGTATTTT. This sequence encodes CASSQVLAGAGRDTQYF.

The V gene is TRBV11-2, the J gene TRBJ2-5; D is possibly TRBD1 (5 bases). The germline CDR1 and CDR2 sequences are SGHAT and FQNNGV. The CDR3 spans 12 residues. The V end was cut by 1 base, the J end by 5 bases, with 5 bases between. CDR3 bases: TGTGCCAGCAGCTTAGGACAGGAGACCCAGTACTTC. Amino acid sequence: CASSLGQETQYF.

The chain uses TRBV7-8 and TRBJ2-5; D remains ambiguous. Germline values: CDR1 SGHVS, CDR2 FQNEAQ. CDR3 size: 12 residues. Trimming took 1 base from V and 4 from J, leaving 4 bases between them. The CDR3 DNA sequence: TGTGCCAGCAGCTTAGGGCTAGAGACCCAGTACTTC. This translates into CASSLGLETQYF.

The rearrangement uses TRBV6-6 and TRBJ2-7; 7 bases map to TRBD1. The V segment lost 8 bases and the J segment 5 bases; nucleotides outside the gene matches: 6. CDR3 size: 12 residues. Germline lookup yields CDR1 MNHNY and CDR2 SVGAGI (reference sequence). CDR3 sequence: CASRDRVDEQYF. The DNA for the CDR3 is TGTGCCAGCCGCGACAGGGTCGACGAGCAGTACTTC.

This clone was seen a few times. This chain joins TRBV19 and TRBJ2-5; 10 bases agree with TRBD2. Germline CDR1 LNHDA, CDR2 SQIVND (reference sequence). V was pared by 4 bases and J by 7 bases, with 12 bases of the junction left unmatched. The CDR3 runs to 16 residues. CDR3 amino acids: CASSKGWTSGLRTQYF. CDR3 sequence (DNA): TGTGCCAGTAGTAAGGGCTGGACTAGCGGCCTCCGGACCCAGTACTTC.

The rearrangement links TRBV15 to TRBJ1-2, with a weak D call TRBD1 (6 bases). CDR1 LNHNV and CDR2 YYDKDF come from the germline V gene (reference sequence). The CDR3 length is 14 residues. Trimming removed 5 bases at V and 4 bases at J, with 14 bases between. CDR3 sequence: CATSDDRPVYGYTF. The CDR3 DNA is TGTGCCACCAGCGATGACAGGCCAGTCTATGGCTACACCTTC.

CDR3 DNA sequence: TGTGCCAGCAGCCAACGGACTAGCGGGGGAGGGGATACGCAGTATTTT. Its translation is CASSQRTSGGGDTQYF. The V call is TRBV4-2, the J call TRBJ2-3; 13 nucleotides align to TRBD2. There are 16 residues in the CDR3. Germline V CDR1 and CDR2: LGHNA, YNFKEQ. V lost 2 bases, J lost 6 bases, and 5 bases stayed unmatched.

This clone was observed a handful of times. The CDR3 DNA is TGTGCCAGCAGCTTGCAGGGCTGGGGCTACACCTTC. Its translation is CASSLQGWGYTF. The chain combines TRBV7-9 with TRBJ1-2; weak D call: TRBD1 (5 bases). This CDR3 is built from 12 residues. The germline V gene encodes CDR1 SEHNR and CDR2 FQNEAQ (reference sequence). V was trimmed by 3 bases and J by 8 bases, leaving 10 bases between them. Full variable domain (outside the CDR3, taken from reference TRBV7-9 and TRBJ1-2): DTGVSQNPRHKITKRGQNVTFRCDPISEHNRLYWYRQTLGQGPEFLTYFQNEAQLEKSRLLSDRFSAERPKGSFSTLEIQRTEQGDSAMYLCASSLQGWGYTFGSGTRLTVV.

The V call is TRBV5-1, the J call TRBJ1-1; 7 bases align to TRBD1. Germline values: CDR1 SGHRS, CDR2 YFSETQ. J lost 5 bases, V lost 2 bases, and 6 bases had no gene match. This CDR3 comprises 14 residues. CDR3 DNA sequence: TGCGCCAGCAGCTTACAGGGGAGAGGGACTGAAGCTTTCTTT. Translated, it gives CASSLQGRGTEAFF.

The sample holds a few counts of this clone. The gene calls are TRBV7-9 and TRBJ1-4, with 11 bases that match TRBD1. J was trimmed by 8 bases and V by 1 base; bases with no gene match: 0. The CDR3 spans 14 residues. Germline CDR1 is SEHNR and CDR2 is FQNEAQ (reference sequence). DNA of the CDR3: TGTGCCAGCAGCTTAGGGACAGGGGGCGAAAAACTGTTTTTT. Translation: CASSLGTGGEKLFF. The whole variable domain, remainder taken from reference TRBV7-9 and TRBJ1-4, is DTGVSQNPRHKITKRGQNVTFRCDPISEHNRLYWYRQTLGQGPEFLTYFQNEAQLEKSRLLSDRFSAERPKGSFSTLEIQRTEQGDSAMYLCASSLGTGGEKLFFGSGTQLSVL.

The chain employs TRBV7-9 and TRBJ2-7; D not resolved. The CDR3 contains 14 residues. Germline V gene lookup returns CDR1 SEHNR and CDR2 FQNEAQ (reference sequence). With 2 bases removed from V and 7 bases from J, the gap between germline ends came to 15 bases. CDR3: CASSLWPSSGEQYF. As DNA, the CDR3 is TGTGCCAGCAGCTTATGGCCCTCCTCCGGGGAGCAGTACTTC.

CDR3 residues: CASKADNSPLHF. The CDR3 nucleotides read TGTGCCAGCAAGGCAGATAATTCACCCCTCCACTTT. The gene calls are TRBV2 and TRBJ1-6; no definite D call. Germline-derived CDR1 and CDR2 are SNHLY and FYNNEI. The CDR3 is 12 amino acids. V was cut by 7 bases and J by 5 bases, with 6 bases left in between.